These 8 T cell receptor beta chains share one sample of origin, sequenced in a study of neurological immune-mediated disorders. TCRdb analysed the 5' RACE reads with MiXCR anew, one entry per CDR3 protein. In the table there are over 35,000 distinct CDR3 sequences, roughly 2.5% of which are singletons. Sequencing was done on a sample of PBMCs. All receptors derive from a man over 45 with multiple sclerosis.

Concerning this clonotype: The conserved phenylalanine or tryptophan normally closing the CDR3 is absent here, so this likely arose from a read error. CDR3 DNA: TGTGCCAGCAGTTTACGGCGCAGGGCTAACTATGGCTACACCAAC. This translates into CASSLRRRANYGYTN. The chain is built from TRBV12-3 or TRBV12-4 and TRBJ1-2, with a tentative D call TRBD1 (5 bases). CDR3 length: 15 amino acids. Trimming left V 2 bases short and J 0 bases short, with 10 bases between.

This clonotype was seen ten or more times. The CDR3 DNA is TGTGCCAGCAGCCAGGGGCCGGGTGGGACTTACGAGCAGTACTTC. This codes for CASSQGPGGTYEQYF. The rearrangement joins TRBV7-2 to TRBJ2-7; D is possibly TRBD1 or TRBD2 (6 bases each). The CDR3 spans 15 residues. V was pared by 5 bases and J by 4 bases, with 18 bases between. The germline gives CDR1 SGHTA, CDR2 FQGNSA.

This clonotype was counted ten times or more. The chain links TRBV5-1 to TRBJ1-4, with TRBD1 matching 8 bases. V gave up 4 bases and J gave up 6 bases; unmatched junction bases: 11. CDR1 SGHRS and CDR2 YFSETQ come from the germline V gene. The CDR3 covers 16 residues. CDR3 residues: CASSTGRGPADEKLFF. CDR3 nucleotides: TGCGCCAGCAGCACCGGCAGGGGGCCGGCGGATGAAAAACTGTTTTTT.

This clonotype appeared many times. The chain couples TRBV12-3 or TRBV12-4 to TRBJ2-6; no definite D call. Between the trimmed V and J ends, which lost 5 bases and 3 bases, there was a span of 2 bases. The CDR3 is 12 amino acids. The CDR3, as DNA: TGTGCCAGCAGTGATGGGGCCAACGTCCTGACTTTC. It encodes CASSDGANVLTF.

In its sample, this clonotype is medium-sized. The chain joins TRBV4-1 to TRBJ2-6; unclear D gene. In germline, CDR1 is MGHRA, CDR2 YSYEKL. The CDR3 covers 16 residues. V gave up 0 bases and J gave up 0 bases, with 6 bases separating them. CDR3 sequence reads: CASSQEVRSGANVLTF. CDR3 DNA sequence: TGCGCCAGCAGCCAAGAGGTTCGCTCTGGGGCCAACGTCCTGACTTTC.

This clonotype was seen only a few times. This chain links TRBV7-2 with TRBJ2-4; a weak D match, TRBD2 (7 bases). Trimming pared 1 base from V and 10 bases from J, leaving 17 bases between. The CDR3 totals 15 residues. Looked up from germline, CDR1 is SGHTA and CDR2 is FQGNSA. CDR3 residues: CASSLVTRGGVIQYF. CDR3 bases: TGTGCCAGCAGCTTAGTGACTAGAGGGGGGGTTATTCAGTACTTC.

This clonotype was picked up many times. The rearrangement uses TRBV20-1 and TRBJ1-2, with D hard to call. Between the trimmed V and J ends, which lost 1 base and 0 bases, there was a span of 6 bases. Germline V gene sequence: CDR1 DFQATT, CDR2 SNEGSKA (reference sequence). The CDR3 extends over 13 amino acids. CDR3 region: CSARAPTNYGYTF. DNA of the CDR3: TGCAGTGCTAGAGCTCCGACTAACTATGGCTACACCTTC.

This clonotype was seen ten or more times. This rearrangement joins TRBV15 to TRBJ2-3; unclear D gene. Germline values: CDR1 LNHNV, CDR2 YYDKDF (reference sequence). This CDR3 comprises 15 residues. With 4 bases removed from V and 3 bases from J, the gap between germline ends came to 14 bases. The CDR3 reads CATSTDLRRTDTQYF. The CDR3 DNA sequence: TGTGCCACCAGCACCGACTTAAGACGGACAGATACGCAGTATTTT.